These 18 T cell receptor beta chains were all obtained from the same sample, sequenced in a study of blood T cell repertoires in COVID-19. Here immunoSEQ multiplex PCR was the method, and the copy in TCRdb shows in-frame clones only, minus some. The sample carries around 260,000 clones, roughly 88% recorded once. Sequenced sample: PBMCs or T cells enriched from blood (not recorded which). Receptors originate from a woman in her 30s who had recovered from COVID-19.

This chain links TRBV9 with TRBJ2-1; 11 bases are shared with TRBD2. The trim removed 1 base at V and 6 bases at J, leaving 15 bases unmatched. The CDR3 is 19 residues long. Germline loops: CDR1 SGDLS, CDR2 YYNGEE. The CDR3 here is CASSVSLTSGKSGSNEQFF. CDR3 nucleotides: TGTGCCAGCAGCGTATCCCTGACTAGCGGGAAGTCAGGTAGCAATGAGCAGTTCTTC.

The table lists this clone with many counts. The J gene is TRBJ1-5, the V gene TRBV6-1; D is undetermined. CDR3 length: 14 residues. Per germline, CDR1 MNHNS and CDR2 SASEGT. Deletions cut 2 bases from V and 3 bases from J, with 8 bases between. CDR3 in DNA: TGTGCCAGCAGTGAAATGGGAGTCAATCAGCCCCAGCATTTT. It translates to CASSEMGVNQPQHF.

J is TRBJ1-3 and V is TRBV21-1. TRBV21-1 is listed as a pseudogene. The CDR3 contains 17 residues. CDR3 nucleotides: TGTGCCAGCAGCAAAGCGCTGGGGGACTCCTCTGGAAACACCATATATTTT. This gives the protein CASSKALGDSSGNTIYF.

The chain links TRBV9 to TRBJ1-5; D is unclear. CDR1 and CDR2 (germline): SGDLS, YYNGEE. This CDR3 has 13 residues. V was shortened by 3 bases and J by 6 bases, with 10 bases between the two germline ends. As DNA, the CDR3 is TGTGCCAGCAGCGCCGATTTCAGTCAGCCCCAGCATTTT. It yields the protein CASSADFSQPQHF.

CDR3 bases: TGCGCCAGCAGTCAATCTGGACAGGGGGCCTACGAGCAGTACTTC. Amino acids: CASSQSGQGAYEQYF. The gene calls are TRBV23-1 and TRBJ2-7, with 10 bases that match TRBD1. TRBV23-1 is recorded as an ORF, its role being uncertain. The CDR3 is 15 amino acids. J lost 2 bases, V lost 0 bases, and 1 base had no gene match.

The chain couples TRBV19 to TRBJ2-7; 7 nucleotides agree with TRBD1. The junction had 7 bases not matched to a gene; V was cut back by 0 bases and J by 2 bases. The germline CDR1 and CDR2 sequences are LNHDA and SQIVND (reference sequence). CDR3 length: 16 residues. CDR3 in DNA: TGTGCCAGTAGTATAGATTACAGGGGCGTGACCTACGAGCAGTACTTC. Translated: CASSIDYRGVTYEQYF.

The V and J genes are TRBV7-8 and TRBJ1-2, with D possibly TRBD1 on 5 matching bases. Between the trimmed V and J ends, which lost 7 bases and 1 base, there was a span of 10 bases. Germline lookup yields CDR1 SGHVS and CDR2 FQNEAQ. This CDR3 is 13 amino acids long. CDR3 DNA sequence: TGTGCCAGCACCCCGACAGATAACTATGGCTACACCTTC. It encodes CASTPTDNYGYTF. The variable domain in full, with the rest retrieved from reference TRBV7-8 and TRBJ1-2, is GAGVSQSPRYKVAKRGQDVALRCDPISGHVSLFWYQQALGQGPEFLTYFQNEAQLDKSGLPSDRFFAERPEGSVSTLKIQRTQQEDSAVYLCASTPTDNYGYTFGSGTRLTVV.

CDR3 nucleotide sequence: TGCGCCAGCAGCTTGGTAGTAGGGACAGGGGGTAGCGATCAGTTCTTC. Translating gives CASSLVVGTGGSDQFF. The chain carries TRBV5-1 and TRBJ2-1; 11 bases fit TRBD1. The CDR3 has 16 residues. With 0 bases clipped from V and 13 bases from J, the junction kept 12 bases outside the gene matches. CDR1 and CDR2 (germline): SGHRS, YFSETQ.

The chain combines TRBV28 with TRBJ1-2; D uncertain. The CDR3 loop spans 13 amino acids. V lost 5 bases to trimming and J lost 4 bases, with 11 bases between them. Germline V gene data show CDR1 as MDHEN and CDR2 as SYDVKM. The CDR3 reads CASSRGNPYGYTF. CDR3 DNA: TGTGCCAGCAGTCGGGGTAACCCCTATGGCTACACCTTC.

The CDR3 reads CASSLDTSFATDTQYF. For the CDR3, the DNA is TGTGCCAGCAGCTTAGATACTAGCTTCGCCACAGATACGCAGTATTTT. This chain links TRBV7-9 with TRBJ2-3, with D possibly being TRBD2 (6 bases). This CDR3 contains 16 residues. Germline V gives CDR1 SEHNR, CDR2 FQNEAQ (reference sequence). V shed 1 base and J shed 2 bases, with 13 bases lying between them.

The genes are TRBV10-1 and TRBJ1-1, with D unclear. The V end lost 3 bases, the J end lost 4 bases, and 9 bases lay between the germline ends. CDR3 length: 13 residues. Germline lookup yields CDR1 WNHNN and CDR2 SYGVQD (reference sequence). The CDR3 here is CASSDRYVTEAFF. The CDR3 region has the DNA TGCGCCAGCAGTGACAGATACGTCACTGAAGCTTTCTTT.

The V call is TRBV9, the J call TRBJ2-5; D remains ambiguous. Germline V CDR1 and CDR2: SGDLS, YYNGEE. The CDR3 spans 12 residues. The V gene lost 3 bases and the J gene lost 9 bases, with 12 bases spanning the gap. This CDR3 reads CASSDPSGPQYF. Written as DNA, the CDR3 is TGTGCCAGCAGCGACCCGAGTGGGCCCCAGTACTTC.

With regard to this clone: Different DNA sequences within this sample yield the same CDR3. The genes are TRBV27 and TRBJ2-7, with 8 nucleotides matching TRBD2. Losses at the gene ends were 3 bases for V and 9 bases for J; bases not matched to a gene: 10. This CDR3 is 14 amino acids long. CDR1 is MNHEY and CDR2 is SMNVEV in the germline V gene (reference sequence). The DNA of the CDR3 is TGTGCCAGCAGTTTGTCGACCAGCGGGAGTTTGCAGTACTTC. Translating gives CASSLSTSGSLQYF.

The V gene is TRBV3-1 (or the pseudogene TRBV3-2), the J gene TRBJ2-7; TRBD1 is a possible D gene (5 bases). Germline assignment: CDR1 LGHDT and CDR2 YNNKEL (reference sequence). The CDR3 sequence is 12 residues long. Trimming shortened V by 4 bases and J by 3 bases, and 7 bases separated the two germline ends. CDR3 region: CASSRRGYEQYF. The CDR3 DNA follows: TGTGCCAGCAGCCGTAGGGGCTACGAGCAGTACTTC.

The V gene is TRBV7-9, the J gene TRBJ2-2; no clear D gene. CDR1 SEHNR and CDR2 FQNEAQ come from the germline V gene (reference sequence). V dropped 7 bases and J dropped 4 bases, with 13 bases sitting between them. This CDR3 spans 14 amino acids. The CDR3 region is CASMESASTGELFF. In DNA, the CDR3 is TGTGCCAGCATGGAGAGTGCGAGCACCGGGGAGCTGTTTTTT.

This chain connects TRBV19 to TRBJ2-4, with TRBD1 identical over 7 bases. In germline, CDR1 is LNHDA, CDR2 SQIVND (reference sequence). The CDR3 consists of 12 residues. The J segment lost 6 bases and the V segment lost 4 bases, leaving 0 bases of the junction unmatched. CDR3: CASSNRGNIQYF. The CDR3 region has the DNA TGTGCCAGTAGTAACAGGGGAAACATTCAGTACTTC.

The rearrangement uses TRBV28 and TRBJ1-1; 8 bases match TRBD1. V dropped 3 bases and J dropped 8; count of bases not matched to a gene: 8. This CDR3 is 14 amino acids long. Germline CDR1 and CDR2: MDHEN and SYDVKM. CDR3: CASSLITRTGEAFF. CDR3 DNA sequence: TGTGCCAGCAGTTTGATCACACGGACAGGGGAAGCTTTCTTT.

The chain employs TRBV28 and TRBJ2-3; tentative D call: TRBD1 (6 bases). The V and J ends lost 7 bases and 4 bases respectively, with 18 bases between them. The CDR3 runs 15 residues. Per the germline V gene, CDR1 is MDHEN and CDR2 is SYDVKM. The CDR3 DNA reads TGTGCCAGCAAGGGGCAGGGGATCGTGTCAGATACGCAGTATTTT. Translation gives CASKGQGIVSDTQYF.